This TCR beta chain is from a study of vaccination effects on CD4 cells after COVID-19. For the study at large: Vaccine administered to participants consisted of two doses of either BNT162b2 or mRNA-1273. Sample collection from two convalescent patients occurred 16 days and one week before vaccination.

Using immunoSEQ multiplex PCR, the repertoire was profiled, and TCRdb retains in-frame clones only, with some absent. The repertoire has around 50,000 clones, around three quarters of them found once; the top ten carry approximately 5.8%. There are a few counts of this clone. The antigen remains undetermined. After expansion with viral peptide pools in the ViraFEST assay, antigen-specific CD4+ T cells were sequenced. The culture ran for nine to ten days, and then CD4+ T cells were isolated. This person's SARS-CoV-2 infection, confirmed by PCR, occurred between March and December 2020. An HIV-1 Nef peptide pool was employed for negative control culture. It was on days 3 and 7 that half the medium was replaced with IL-2 medium. The CDR3 covers 17 residues. With 1 base removed from V and 1 base from J, the gap between germline ends came to 16 bases. Germline CDR1 reads SEHNR; CDR2 reads FQNEAQ (reference sequence).

This sequence was found in a human donor who had a prior SARS-CoV-2 infection. This specimen was CD4+ T cells from PBMCs cultured with HIV peptides, taken before COVID-19 vaccination. Subset given: HIV-1 Nef peptide pool negative control/reference culture. The chain combines TRBV7-9 with TRBJ1-1, with D possibly being TRBD1 (6 bases). The DNA for the CDR3 is TGTGCCAGCAGCTTAGGATCCGGGGGCTCAGGGAACACTGAAGCTTTCTTT. This codes for CASSLGSGGSGNTEAFF.